One T cell receptor beta chain is described in this entry. Its antigen is still unknown. No base qualities exist here, and no much larger clone lies one base off it. This sample stems from a study of control samples from healthy donors and cancer patients (dated by TCRdb to 2018 to 2020). To prepare the library, the immunoSEQ multiplex PCR assay was applied. In TCRdb, the immuneACCESS table is reduced to in-frame sequences with V and J assigned. These tables do not hold every clone; where another copy was compared, an unresolved V gene accounts for under half, and the others remain unexplained. The sample contains 57,000 or so clones, 94% of them found a single time. Jointly, the top ten make up 4% of the sample. The germline V gene (reference sequence) gives CDR1 as SGHNT and CDR2 as YYREEE. V sheds 4 bases and J sheds 6 bases, leaving 10 bases between their ends. From cysteine to phenylalanine, the CDR3 is 12 amino acids long. Only the CDR3 region is kept as DNA, spanning 36 bases read in frame from base 1.

Sequences were obtained from blood. The sequence was collected from a man between 25 and 39 years old in good health. The chain joins TRBV5-4 to TRBJ1-2; the D gene is possibly TRBD1, with 6 bases matching. The DNA is TGTGCCAGCAGCCTACAGGGTGATGGCTACACCTTC. Translation gives CASSLQGDGYTF. Outside the CDR3, residues come from the reference TRBV5-4 and TRBJ1-2 proteins, so the full variable domain is: ETGVTQSPTHLIKTRGQQVTLRCSSQSGHNTVSWYQQALGQGPQFIFQYYREEENGRGNFPPRFSGLQFPNYSSELNVNALELDDSALYLCASSLQGDGYTFGSGTRLTVV.